Listed here are 17 T cell receptor beta chains from one sample, sequenced in a study of blood T cells in healthy people across ages. Alongside a J-beta primer mix, a sample-barcoded 5' primer served in a second PCR lasting about 7 to 12 cycles. TCRdb redid the calling of the 5' RACE reads with MiXCR, one entry per CDR3 protein. The sample contains about 730,000 distinct CDR3 sequences, roughly 44% of which appear only once. The sequencing input was blood. These receptors all stem from an older woman in good health.

Note on this clonotype: A read error may account for a junction end that differs from germline. The chain has TRBV4-1 and TRBJ1-4; 11 bases are a match to TRBD1. The germline CDR1 and CDR2 sequences are MGHRA and YSYEKL. The CDR3 totals 16 residues. CDR3 region: CVSSQGGTGGNEKLFF. In DNA, the CDR3 is TGCGTCAGCAGCCAAGGCGGGACAGGGGGTAATGAAAAACTGTTTTTT.

This clonotype was counted ten times or more. The rearrangement links TRBV6-6 to TRBJ2-7, with 14 bases that match TRBD2. The CDR3 loop spans 17 amino acids. J was trimmed by 7 bases and V by 0 bases; bases with no gene match: 8. The germline V gene has CDR1 MNHNY and CDR2 SVGAGI (reference sequence). This CDR3 reads CASSYSGLAGVYREQYF. The CDR3 DNA reads TGTGCCAGCAGTTACTCGGGACTAGCGGGAGTTTACCGGGAGCAGTACTTC.

The genes are TRBV5-1 and TRBJ1-5; D gene ambiguous. V dropped 0 bases and J dropped 7 bases, with 2 bases sitting between them. Germline V gives CDR1 SGHRS, CDR2 YFSETQ. This CDR3 contains 11 residues. CDR3 DNA: TGCGCCAGCAGCTTGGAGCAGCCCCAGCATTTT. Translated: CASSLEQPQHF.

This clonotype was seen many times. This chain joins TRBV20-1 and TRBJ2-7, with D perhaps matching TRBD2 (6 bases). CDR1 DFQATT and CDR2 SNEGSKA come from the germline V gene (reference sequence). Trimming removed 0 bases from V and 2 bases from J, with 11 bases in between. This CDR3 is built from 14 residues. CDR3 protein: CSARDGTYTYEQYF. The CDR3 DNA sequence: TGCAGTGCTAGAGATGGGACTTATACCTACGAGCAGTACTTC.

This clonotype has more than one count but fewer than ten. J is TRBJ2-5 and V is TRBV6-5; possible D gene TRBD1, 6 bases. The V end lost 3 bases, the J end lost 7 bases, and 12 bases lay between the germline ends. The CDR3 has 13 residues. Germline values: CDR1 MNHEY, CDR2 SVGAGI. The CDR3, as DNA: TGTGCCAGCAGTTATCCGACAGGCGGGACCCAGTACTTC. Residues: CASSYPTGGTQYF.

V usage is TRBV10-3 and J usage is TRBJ2-3, with 11 bases that match TRBD2. The CDR3 totals 17 residues. V gave up 2 bases and J gave up 3 bases; unmatched junction bases: 7. CDR1 and CDR2 (germline): ENHRY, SYGVKD. The CDR3 DNA sequence: TGTGCCATCAGTGAGAGGGCTAGCGGGAGGAATACAGATACGCAGTATTTT. Its protein product is CAISERASGRNTDTQYF.

The chain carries TRBV4-1 and TRBJ2-5; 14 bases line up with TRBD2. J lost 11 bases, V lost 2 bases, and 10 bases had no gene match. There are 16 residues in the CDR3. Germline CDR1 is MGHRA and CDR2 is YSYEKL. Here the CDR3 reads CASSQLPGLAGAEQYF. The CDR3 DNA sequence: TGCGCCAGCAGCCAACTACCGGGACTAGCGGGAGCGGAGCAGTACTTC.

This clonotype was picked up many times. The V call is TRBV28, the J call TRBJ2-1; tentatively, D is TRBD1 or TRBD2 (6 bases each). Looked up from germline, CDR1 is MDHEN and CDR2 is SYDVKM. CDR3 length: 15 residues. V was shortened by 7 bases and J by 5 bases, with 18 bases between the two germline ends. CDR3 bases: TGTGCCAGCATTCCAGAGGGGGGCAGGAACAATGAGCAGTTCTTC. Residues: CASIPEGGRNNEQFF.

The chain carries TRBV18 and TRBJ1-1; the D is unclear. Germline values: CDR1 KGHSH, CDR2 LQKENI. Trimming took off 0 bases at V and 4 bases at J, with 15 bases between the two ends. The CDR3 runs to 16 residues. CDR3 loop: CASSPPSAQTGTEAFF. In DNA, the CDR3 is TGTGCCAGCTCACCACCGTCAGCCCAAACGGGCACTGAAGCTTTCTTT.

This clonotype occurred a few times. This chain joins TRBV6-5 and TRBJ1-2, with D perhaps TRBD1 (6 bases). The V end was cut by 4 bases, the J end by 7 bases, with 10 bases between. The CDR3 is 12 amino acids. Germline V gene sequence: CDR1 MNHEY, CDR2 SVGAGI. The chain's CDR3 is CASSSTGAGYTF. CDR3 in DNA: TGTGCCAGCAGTTCGACAGGCGCTGGCTACACCTTC.

This chain uses TRBV28 with TRBJ2-7; 10 nucleotides agree with TRBD1. The V gene end was trimmed by 2 bases and the J gene end by 5 bases; junction bases not matched to a gene: 6. CDR3 length equals 15 residues. Germline values: CDR1 MDHEN, CDR2 SYDVKM. In nucleotides, the CDR3 is TGTGCCAGCAGTTTAGTGGGACAGGGGTCCCACGAGCAGTACTTC. It encodes CASSLVGQGSHEQYF.

As DNA, the CDR3 is TGTGCCAGCAGCTTAGACACTTTGAAGCCCCAGCATTTT. It codes for CASSLDTLKPQHF. J is TRBJ1-5 and V is TRBV7-2; the D is unclear. V lost 1 base and J 8 bases, leaving 9 bases between the germline ends. The CDR3 is made up of 13 amino acids. Germline V gene sequence: CDR1 SGHTA, CDR2 FQGNSA.

V usage is TRBV20-1 and J usage is TRBJ2-7; D is undetermined. This CDR3 comprises 14 residues. Germline loops: CDR1 DFQATT, CDR2 SNEGSKA (reference sequence). With 3 bases removed from V and 2 bases from J, the gap between germline ends came to 14 bases. CDR3 in DNA: TGCAGTGCTAGTTCGGCGCGGATACCCTACGAGCAGTACTTC. This sequence encodes CSASSARIPYEQYF.

This chain joins TRBV12-3 or TRBV12-4 and TRBJ2-7, with 8 bases that match TRBD1. The CDR3 is 14 amino acids. Germline trimming cut 4 bases from V and 5 bases from J; bases unmatched to any gene: 7. The CDR3 here is CASSSTGDQHEQYF. CDR3 in DNA: TGTGCCAGCAGTTCGACAGGGGACCAGCACGAGCAGTACTTC.

This clonotype was observed a single time. A much bigger clone sits one base away, suggesting this may be a read error. The chain employs TRBV4-2 and TRBJ2-7; no clear D. The CDR3 contains 16 residues. Germline V gene data show CDR1 as LGHNA and CDR2 as YNFKEQ. V lost 0 bases and J lost 3, with 15 bases in between. CDR3 in DNA: TGTGCCAGCAGCCAAGAGAGTTCAAATACCCACTACGAGCAGTACTTC. Translating gives CASSQESSNTHYEQYF.

This chain links TRBV18 with TRBJ1-2; tentative D call: TRBD1 (5 bases). Trimming took 3 bases from V and 6 from J, leaving 14 bases between them. Germline values: CDR1 KGHSH, CDR2 LQKENI. This CDR3 is 14 amino acids long. CDR3 sequence reads: CASSPGTLPNGYTF. CDR3 sequence (DNA): TGTGCCAGCTCACCGGGGACCCTCCCTAATGGCTACACCTTC. Full variable domain (rest looked up from reference TRBV18 and TRBJ1-2): NAGVMQNPRHLVRRRGQEARLRCSPMKGHSHVYWYRQLPEEGLKFMVYLQKENIIDESGMPKERFSAEFPKEGPSILRIQQVVRGDSAAYFCASSPGTLPNGYTFGSGTRLTVV.

A few counts support this clonotype. The CDR3 reads CASSRQRGYQETQYF. The CDR3 bases are TGTGCCAGCAGCCGCCAGAGGGGGTACCAAGAGACCCAGTACTTC. The rearrangement joins TRBV3-1 to TRBJ2-5; perhaps TRBD1 as D (6 bases). Germline values: CDR1 LGHDT, CDR2 YNNKEL (reference sequence). CDR3 length: 15 amino acids. V was cut by 4 bases and J by 0 bases, with 12 bases left in between.